A single sample is the source of the 9 T cell receptor beta chains below, sequenced in a study of shared clonotypes between healthy human individuals. Libraries were prepared by immunoSEQ multiplex PCR; TCRdb keeps only in-frame clonotypes and omits some of them. The sample gives about 2 million clones, roughly 96% of which show up once; roughly 0.13% is in the top ten. Specimen: naive CD4+ T cells sorted from blood. Sample subset: CD45RA+ positively selected. All receptors derive from a man in his late teens or twenties in good health.

The rearrangement joins TRBV28 to TRBJ1-1; 9 nucleotides line up with TRBD1. The ends lost 1 base at V and 4 bases at J; junction bases unmatched: 7. From germline, CDR1 is MDHEN and CDR2 SYDVKM. This CDR3 contains 16 residues. For the CDR3, the DNA is TGTGCCAGCAGTTTATTGGGACAGGGAGGTGGCACTGAAGCTTTCTTT. Translation gives CASSLLGQGGGTEAFF.

The rearrangement uses TRBV7-9 and TRBJ1-5; D possibly corresponds to TRBD1 (5 bases). Trimming took 4 bases from V and 4 from J, leaving 26 bases between them. Germline values: CDR1 SEHNR, CDR2 FQNEAQ (reference sequence). CDR3 length: 19 amino acids. The CDR3 sequence is CASSSVGFGTGVLNQPQHF. CDR3 sequence (DNA): TGTGCCAGCAGCTCGGTAGGTTTCGGGACGGGTGTTCTAAATCAGCCCCAGCATTTT.

Turning to this clone: This CDR3 is also generated by other DNA sequences in the sample. The CDR3 loop is CASSLGGGSNQPQHF. DNA of the CDR3: TGCGCCAGCAGCTTGGGCGGGGGTAGCAATCAGCCCCAGCATTTT. The J gene is TRBJ1-5, the V gene TRBV5-1; a weak D match, TRBD1 (5 bases). CDR1 and CDR2 from the germline V gene are SGHRS and YFSETQ. The germline V and J ends were trimmed by 0 bases and 0 bases, with 7 bases remaining between them. The CDR3 has 15 residues.

The chain employs TRBV27 and TRBJ2-5; 8 bases line up with TRBD1. There are 17 residues in the CDR3. With V trimmed by 7 bases and J by 1 base, 14 bases remained unmatched. In germline, CDR1 is MNHEY, CDR2 SMNVEV (reference sequence). CDR3 sequence reads: CASTDFRMTGAQETQYF. The CDR3 DNA is TGTGCCAGCACCGACTTCCGGATGACAGGGGCCCAAGAGACCCAGTACTTC.

The V call is TRBV29-1, the J call TRBJ2-7, with 10 bases lining up with TRBD2. V was clipped by 7 bases and J by 5 bases; unmatched bases: 5. The germline gives CDR1 SQVTM, CDR2 ANQGSEA. The CDR3 length is 12 residues. For the CDR3, the DNA is TGCAGCGCTACCGGGACTAGCGACGAGCAGTACTTC. Translating it yields CSATGTSDEQYF.

This chain joins TRBV15 and TRBJ1-1; D is undetermined. Trimming removed 0 bases from V and 6 bases from J, with 11 bases in between. The V gene's germline CDR1 is LNHNV and CDR2 YYDKDF (reference sequence). This CDR3 contains 14 residues. The CDR3 loop is CATSRDKSISEAFF. DNA for the CDR3: TGTGCCACCAGCAGAGATAAAAGCATCTCTGAAGCTTTCTTT.

A single count supports this clone. Additional DNA sequences in this sample encode the identical CDR3. The V gene is TRBV20-1, the J gene TRBJ1-1; D is ambiguous. CDR1 DFQATT and CDR2 SNEGSKA come from the germline V gene (reference sequence). CDR3 size: 11 residues. Trimming left V 6 bases short and J 0 bases short, with 5 bases between. The CDR3 loop is CSAGLNTEAFF. The CDR3 nucleotides read TGCAGTGCAGGACTGAACACTGAAGCTTTCTTT.

The chain carries TRBV5-4 and TRBJ2-1; possibly TRBD2 for D (6 bases). There are 13 residues in the CDR3. The V and J ends lost 6 bases and 7 bases respectively, with 14 bases between them. Germline V gene data show CDR1 as SGHNT and CDR2 as YYREEE (reference sequence). The CDR3 DNA is TGTGCCAGCAAGGACGGGAGTTCGAATGAGCAGTTCTTC. Residues: CASKDGSSNEQFF.

This clone was seen a single time. This sequence joins TRBV7-9 and TRBJ1-6; no clear D gene. There are 16 residues in the CDR3. Germline assignment: CDR1 SEHNR and CDR2 FQNEAQ (reference sequence). With 3 bases removed from V and 10 bases from J, the gap between germline ends came to 19 bases. The CDR3 region is CASSFGGPSSGSPLHF. Written as DNA, the CDR3 is TGTGCCAGCAGCTTCGGTGGGCCTTCAAGTGGGTCACCCCTCCACTTT.